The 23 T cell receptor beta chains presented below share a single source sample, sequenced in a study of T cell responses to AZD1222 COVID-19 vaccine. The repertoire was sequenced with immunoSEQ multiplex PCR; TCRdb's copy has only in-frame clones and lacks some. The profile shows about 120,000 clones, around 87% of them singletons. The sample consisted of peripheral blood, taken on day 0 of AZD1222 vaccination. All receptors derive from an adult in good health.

The CDR3 loop reads CASRPTVKLFF. Here the CDR3 DNA reads TGTGCCAGCAGGCCGACAGTAAAACTGTTTTTT. The chain carries TRBV21-1 and TRBJ1-4; whether TRBD1, the table's D call, matches the DNA was not checked. TRBV21-1 is marked as a pseudogene. The CDR3 totals 11 residues.

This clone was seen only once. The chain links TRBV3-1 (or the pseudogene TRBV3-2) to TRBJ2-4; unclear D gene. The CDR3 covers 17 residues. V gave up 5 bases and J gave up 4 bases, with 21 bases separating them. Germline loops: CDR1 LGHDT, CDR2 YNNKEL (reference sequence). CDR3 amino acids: CASSWHGPLQRKNIQYF. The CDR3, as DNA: TGTGCCAGCAGCTGGCATGGTCCCTTGCAAAGAAAAAACATTCAGTACTTC.

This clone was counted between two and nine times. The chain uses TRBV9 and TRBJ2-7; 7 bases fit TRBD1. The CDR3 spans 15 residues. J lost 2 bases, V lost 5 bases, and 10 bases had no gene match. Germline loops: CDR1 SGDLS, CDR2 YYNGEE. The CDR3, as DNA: TGTGCCAGCAGTGCCCTAGGACAGGCCGCCTACGAGCAGTACTTC. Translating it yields CASSALGQAAYEQYF.

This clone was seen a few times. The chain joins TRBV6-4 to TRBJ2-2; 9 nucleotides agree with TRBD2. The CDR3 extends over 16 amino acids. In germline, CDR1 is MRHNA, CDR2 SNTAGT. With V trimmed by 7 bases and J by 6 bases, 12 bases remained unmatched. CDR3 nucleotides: TGTGCCAGCACCGAGTCGGCTAGCGGGGCCCCCGGGGAGCTGTTTTTT. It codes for CASTESASGAPGELFF.

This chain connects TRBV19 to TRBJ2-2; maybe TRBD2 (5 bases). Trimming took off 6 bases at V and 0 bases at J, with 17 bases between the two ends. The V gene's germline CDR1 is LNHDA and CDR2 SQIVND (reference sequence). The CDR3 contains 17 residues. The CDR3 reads CASSLPWERPNTGELFF. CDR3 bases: TGTGCCAGTAGCCTTCCCTGGGAGAGACCGAACACCGGGGAGCTGTTTTTT.

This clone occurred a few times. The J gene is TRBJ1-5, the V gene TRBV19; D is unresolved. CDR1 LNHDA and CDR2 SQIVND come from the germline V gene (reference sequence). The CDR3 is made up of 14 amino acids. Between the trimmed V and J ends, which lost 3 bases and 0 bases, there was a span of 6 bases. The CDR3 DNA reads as TGTGCCAGTAGTATCCCTTATAGCAATCAGCCCCAGCATTTT. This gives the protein CASSIPYSNQPQHF.

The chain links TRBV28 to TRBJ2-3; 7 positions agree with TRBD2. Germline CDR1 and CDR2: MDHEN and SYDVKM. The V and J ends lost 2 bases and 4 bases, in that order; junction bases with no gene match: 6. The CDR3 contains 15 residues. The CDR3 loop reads CASSLGEGEADTQYF. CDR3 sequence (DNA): TGTGCCAGCAGTTTAGGGGAGGGCGAGGCAGATACGCAGTATTTT.

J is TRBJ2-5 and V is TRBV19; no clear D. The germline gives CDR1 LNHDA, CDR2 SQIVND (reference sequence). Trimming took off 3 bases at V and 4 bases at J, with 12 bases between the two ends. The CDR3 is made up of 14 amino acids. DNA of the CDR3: TGTGCCAGTAGTATCACGGTCGGACGAGAGACCCAGTACTTC. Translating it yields CASSITVGRETQYF.

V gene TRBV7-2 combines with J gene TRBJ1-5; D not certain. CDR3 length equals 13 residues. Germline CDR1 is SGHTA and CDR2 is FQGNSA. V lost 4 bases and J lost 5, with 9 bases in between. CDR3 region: CASSSMGHQPQHF. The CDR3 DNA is TGTGCCAGCAGCTCCATGGGTCATCAGCCCCAGCATTTT.

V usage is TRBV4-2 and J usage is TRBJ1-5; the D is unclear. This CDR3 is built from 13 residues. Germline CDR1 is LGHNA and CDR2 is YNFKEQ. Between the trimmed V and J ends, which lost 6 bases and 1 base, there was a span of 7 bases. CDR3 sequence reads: CASSRGSNQPQHF. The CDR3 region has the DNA TGTGCCAGCAGTCGAGGGAGCAATCAGCCCCAGCATTTT.

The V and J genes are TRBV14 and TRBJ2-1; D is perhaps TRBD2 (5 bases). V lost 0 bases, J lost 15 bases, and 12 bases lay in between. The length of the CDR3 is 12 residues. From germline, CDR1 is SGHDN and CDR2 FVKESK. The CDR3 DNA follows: TGTGCCAGCAGCCAAGATAGGGTAGCGTTGTTCTTC. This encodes CASSQDRVALFF.

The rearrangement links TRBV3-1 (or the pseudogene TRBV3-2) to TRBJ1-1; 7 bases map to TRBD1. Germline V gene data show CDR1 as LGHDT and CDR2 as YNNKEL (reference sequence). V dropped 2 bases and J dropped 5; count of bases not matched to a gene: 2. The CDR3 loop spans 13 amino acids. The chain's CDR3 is CASSQQTGTEAFF. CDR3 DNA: TGTGCCAGCAGCCAACAGACAGGGACTGAAGCTTTCTTT.

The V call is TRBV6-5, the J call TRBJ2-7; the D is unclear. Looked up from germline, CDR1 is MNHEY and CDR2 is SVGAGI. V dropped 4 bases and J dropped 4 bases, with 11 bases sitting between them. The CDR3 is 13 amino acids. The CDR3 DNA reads TGTGCCAGCAGTTCTAACCCTACGTACGAGCAGTACTTC. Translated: CASSSNPTYEQYF.

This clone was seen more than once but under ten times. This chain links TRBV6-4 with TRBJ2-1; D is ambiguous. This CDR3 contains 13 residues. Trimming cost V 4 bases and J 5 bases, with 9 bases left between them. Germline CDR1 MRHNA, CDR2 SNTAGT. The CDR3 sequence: CASSADGNNEQFF. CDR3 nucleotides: TGTGCCAGCAGTGCGGACGGTAACAATGAGCAGTTCTTC.

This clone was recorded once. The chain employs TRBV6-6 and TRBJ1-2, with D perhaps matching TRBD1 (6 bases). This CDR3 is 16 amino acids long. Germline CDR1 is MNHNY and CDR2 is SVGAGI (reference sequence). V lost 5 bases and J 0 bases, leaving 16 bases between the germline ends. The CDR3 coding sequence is TGTGCCAGCAGTCCTGACAGGCTTAGAGCTAACTATGGCTACACCTTC. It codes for CASSPDRLRANYGYTF.

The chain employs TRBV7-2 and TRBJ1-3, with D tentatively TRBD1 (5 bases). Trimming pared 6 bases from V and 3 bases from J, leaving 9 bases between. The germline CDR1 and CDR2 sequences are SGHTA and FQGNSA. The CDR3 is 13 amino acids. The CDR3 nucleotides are TGTGCCAGCAGGAGACAGTATGGAAACACCATATATTTT. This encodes CASRRQYGNTIYF.

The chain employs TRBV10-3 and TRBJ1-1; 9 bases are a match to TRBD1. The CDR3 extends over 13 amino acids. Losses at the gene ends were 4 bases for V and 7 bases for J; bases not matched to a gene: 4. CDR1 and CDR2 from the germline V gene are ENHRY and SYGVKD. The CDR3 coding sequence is TGTGCCATCAGTGTAACAGGGGGCTTTGAAGCTTTCTTT. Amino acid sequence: CAISVTGGFEAFF.

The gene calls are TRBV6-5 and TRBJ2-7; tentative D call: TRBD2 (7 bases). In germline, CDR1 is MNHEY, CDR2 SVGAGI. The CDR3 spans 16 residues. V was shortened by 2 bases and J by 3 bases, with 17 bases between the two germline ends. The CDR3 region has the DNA TGTGCCAGCAGTTACGGGGGCGGGGGCGCGGGCTACGAGCAGTACTTC. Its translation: CASSYGGGGAGYEQYF.

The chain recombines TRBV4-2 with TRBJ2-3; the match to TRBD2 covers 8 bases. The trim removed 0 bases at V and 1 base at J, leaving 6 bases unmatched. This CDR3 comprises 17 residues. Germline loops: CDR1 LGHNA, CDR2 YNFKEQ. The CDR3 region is CASSQEERGPRTDTQYF. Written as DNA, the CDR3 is TGTGCCAGCAGCCAAGAAGAGCGGGGGCCCCGCACAGATACGCAGTATTTT.

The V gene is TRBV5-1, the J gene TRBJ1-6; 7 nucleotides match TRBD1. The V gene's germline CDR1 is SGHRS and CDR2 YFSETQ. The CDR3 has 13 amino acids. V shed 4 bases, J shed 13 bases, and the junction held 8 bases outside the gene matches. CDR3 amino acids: CASSEGQVNPLHF. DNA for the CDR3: TGCGCCAGCAGCGAAGGACAGGTTAATCCCCTCCACTTT.

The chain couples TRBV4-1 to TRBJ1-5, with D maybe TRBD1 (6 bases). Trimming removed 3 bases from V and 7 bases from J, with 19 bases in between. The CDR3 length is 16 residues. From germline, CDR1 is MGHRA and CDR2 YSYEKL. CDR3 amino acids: CASSQPRSGVRQPQHF. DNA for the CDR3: TGCGCCAGCAGCCAGCCTAGATCAGGGGTAAGGCAGCCCCAGCATTTT.

CDR3 coding DNA: TGTGCCAGCTCTGGTCCGGGGGAGCAGTACTTC. This sequence encodes CASSGPGEQYF. The chain links TRBV18 to TRBJ2-7, with D maybe TRBD2 (5 bases). Trimming removed 6 bases at V and 7 bases at J, with 10 bases between. CDR3 length: 11 residues. CDR1 and CDR2 from the germline V gene are KGHSH and LQKENI.

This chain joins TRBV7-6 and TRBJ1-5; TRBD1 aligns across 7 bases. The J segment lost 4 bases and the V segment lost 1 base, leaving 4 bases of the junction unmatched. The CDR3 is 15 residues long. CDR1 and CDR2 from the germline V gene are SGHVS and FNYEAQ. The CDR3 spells CASSLDPQGNQPQHF. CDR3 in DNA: TGTGCCAGCAGCTTAGACCCACAGGGGAATCAGCCCCAGCATTTT. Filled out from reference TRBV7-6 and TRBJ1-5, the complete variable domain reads GAGVSQSPRYKVTKRGQDVALRCDPISGHVSLYWYRQALGQGPEFLTYFNYEAQQDKSGLPNDRFSAERPEGSISTLTIQRTEQRDSAMYRCASSLDPQGNQPQHFGDGTRLSIL.